Shown below are 21 T cell receptor beta chains from a single sample sequenced in a study of cytomegalovirus exposure and HLA in healthy donors (dated by TCRdb to about 2017). Libraries were constructed by the immunoSEQ multiplex PCR assay. A mixture of 60 forward primers for TCR Vbeta segments and 13 reverse primers for TCR Jbeta segments was used in the multiplex PCR. This immuneACCESS table, as held by TCRdb, lists in-frame sequences with V and J called but not all clones. Of the missing ones, under half trace to an unresolved V gene in checked studies; the others have no known cause. In this sample's table one finds some 130,000 clones. The top ten hold approximately 1.8% of the sample. Sequenced material: PBMCs. The receptor set was obtained from a man younger than 35 in good health and CMV-seronegative.

The chain links TRBV11-2 to TRBJ2-5, with TRBD2 matching 7 bases. The CDR3 consists of 15 residues. Germline CDR1 is SGHAT and CDR2 is FQNNGV. Unmatched junction bases numbered 5, after V lost 0 bases and J lost 4 bases. CDR3 DNA sequence: TGTGCCAGCAGCTTAGATAGACTAGCACTAGAGACCCAGTACTTC. It yields the protein CASSLDRLALETQYF. The complete variable domain, with remaining parts taken from reference TRBV11-2 and TRBJ2-5, reads EAGVAQSPRYKIIEKRQSVAFWCNPISGHATLYWYQQILGQGPKLLIQFQNNGVVDDSQLPKDRFSAERLKGVDSTLKIQPAKLEDSAVYLCASSLDRLALETQYFGPGTRLLVL.

The rearrangement uses TRBV19 and TRBJ2-6, with D perhaps TRBD1 (6 bases). CDR3 length: 15 residues. The germline V gene encodes CDR1 LNHDA and CDR2 SQIVND (reference sequence). The ends were cut back, 6 bases at V and 6 bases at J, with 15 bases in the middle. CDR3 sequence: CASRATGQVANVLTF. In nucleotides, the CDR3 is TGTGCCAGTAGAGCCACAGGGCAAGTGGCCAACGTCCTGACTTTC.

J is TRBJ2-2 and V is TRBV9, with TRBD2 identical over 8 bases. This CDR3 comprises 19 residues. The junction had 18 bases not matched to a gene; V was cut back by 4 bases and J by 4 bases. CDR1 SGDLS and CDR2 YYNGEE come from the germline V gene. The CDR3 spells CASSSRGSAGGLTTGELFF. In DNA, the CDR3 is TGTGCCAGCAGCTCCCGGGGCAGTGCGGGGGGCCTAACCACCGGGGAGCTGTTTTTT.

The J gene is TRBJ1-3, the V gene TRBV11-2; weak D call: TRBD1 (5 bases). V was pared by 5 bases and J by 0 bases, with 11 bases between. Germline V gene data show CDR1 as SGHAT and CDR2 as FQNNGV. The CDR3 has 15 amino acids. In DNA form, the CDR3 reads TGTGCCAGCAGCCGGGGGAGGGTCTCTGGAAACACCATATATTTT. Its translation: CASSRGRVSGNTIYF.

V and J are TRBV2 and TRBJ2-2; D gene ambiguous. The germline CDR1 and CDR2 sequences are SNHLY and FYNNEI. V lost 3 bases to trimming and J lost 4 bases, with 15 bases between them. The CDR3 is made up of 16 amino acids. CDR3 in amino acids: CASSEASAAFTGELFF. CDR3 bases: TGTGCCAGCAGTGAGGCATCCGCGGCCTTCACCGGGGAGCTGTTTTTT. The full variable domain, in which reference TRBV2 and TRBJ2-2 provide the parts outside the CDR3, is EPEVTQTPSHQVTQMGQEVILRCVPISNHLYFYWYRQILGQKVEFLVSFYNNEISEKSEIFDDQFSVERPDGSNFTLKIRSTKLEDSAMYFCASSEASAAFTGELFFGEGSRLTVL.

This chain uses TRBV28 with TRBJ1-5; 8 bases are shared with TRBD1. Looked up from germline, CDR1 is MDHEN and CDR2 is SYDVKM. The CDR3 consists of 15 residues. V lost 2 bases, J lost 4 bases, and 4 bases stayed unmatched. CDR3 protein: CASSLADRVNQPQHF. The CDR3 bases are TGTGCCAGCAGTTTAGCGGACAGGGTGAATCAGCCCCAGCATTTT. Drawing the rest from reference TRBV28 and TRBJ1-5, the complete variable domain is DVKVTQSSRYLVKRTGEKVFLECVQDMDHENMFWYRQDPGLGLRLIYFSYDVKMKEKGDIPEGYSVSREKKERFSLILESASTNQTSMYLCASSLADRVNQPQHFGDGTRLSIL.

This chain connects TRBV10-3 to TRBJ2-2; TRBD2 might be the D (5 bases). Germline assignment: CDR1 ENHRY and CDR2 SYGVKD. There are 14 residues in the CDR3. V shed 4 bases and J shed 6 bases, with 12 bases lying between them. CDR3 sequence reads: CAISVNGESGELFF. The CDR3 region has the DNA TGTGCCATCAGTGTCAACGGGGAGTCCGGGGAGCTGTTTTTT.

V and J are TRBV4-1 and TRBJ1-2; TRBD1 agrees at 7 bases. V lost 6 bases and J lost 1; bases outside the gene matches: 17. The germline V gene has CDR1 MGHRA and CDR2 YSYEKL. The CDR3 consists of 18 residues. DNA for the CDR3: TGCGCCAGCAGTCTAGACACGGGACAGAGAGTTAATAACTATGGCTACACCTTC. This sequence encodes CASSLDTGQRVNNYGYTF.

The rearrangement uses TRBV27 and TRBJ2-5; maybe TRBD2 (6 bases). Between the trimmed V and J ends, which lost 5 bases and 0 bases, there was a span of 10 bases. This CDR3 region has 14 residues. Germline CDR1 reads MNHEY; CDR2 reads SMNVEV (reference sequence). The CDR3 DNA reads as TGTGCCAGCAGTGCGGGGACGTACCAAGAGACCCAGTACTTC. This translates into CASSAGTYQETQYF.

The V gene is TRBV2, the J gene TRBJ2-7, with 10 bases aligning to TRBD1. In germline, CDR1 is SNHLY, CDR2 FYNNEI. CDR3 length: 14 amino acids. Trimming took 6 bases from V and 6 from J; bases not matched to a gene: 8. The CDR3 loop is CASRTGTGDFEQYF. CDR3 nucleotide sequence: TGTGCCAGCAGGACCGGGACAGGGGACTTCGAGCAGTACTTC.

The rearrangement joins TRBV7-9 to TRBJ2-7; TRBD1 is a possible D gene (6 bases). Germline CDR1 SEHNR, CDR2 FQNEAQ (reference sequence). The length of the CDR3 is 14 residues. V shed 8 bases and J shed 6 bases, with 20 bases lying between them. The CDR3 loop is CASAKDSSLGEQYF. DNA of the CDR3: TGTGCCAGCGCAAAGGACAGCTCTCTTGGCGAGCAGTACTTC.

The chain recombines TRBV5-4 with TRBJ2-1, with D uncertain. V was cut by 3 bases and J by 10 bases, with 14 bases left in between. The CDR3 totals 13 residues. Germline values: CDR1 SGHNT, CDR2 YYREEE (reference sequence). The CDR3 spells CASSYPQAVEQFF. The DNA of the CDR3 is TGTGCCAGCAGCTACCCGCAGGCTGTAGAGCAGTTCTTC.

V is TRBV28 and J is TRBJ1-1; perhaps TRBD1 as D (5 bases). In germline, CDR1 is MDHEN, CDR2 SYDVKM. This CDR3 is 13 amino acids long. V was clipped by 2 bases and J by 4 bases, with 8 bases between them. CDR3: CASSLRGGTEAFF. For the CDR3, the DNA is TGTGCCAGCAGTTTACGGGGGGGCACTGAAGCTTTCTTT.

CDR3 sequence reads: CASTPLTPMTGNYGYTF. The CDR3 bases are TGTGCCAGCACTCCCTTGACCCCGATGACGGGGAACTATGGCTACACCTTC. The gene calls are TRBV27 and TRBJ1-2; D uncertain. V dropped 7 bases and J dropped 2 bases, with 23 bases sitting between them. This CDR3 contains 17 residues. Germline V CDR1 and CDR2: MNHEY, SMNVEV (reference sequence).

The gene calls are TRBV9 and TRBJ1-1; TRBD1 matches at 7 bases. V was clipped by 0 bases and J by 0 bases; unmatched bases: 8. Germline CDR1 is SGDLS and CDR2 is YYNGEE. This CDR3 is built from 17 residues. The DNA for the CDR3 is TGTGCCAGCAGCGTAGGGGACAGCCCGTACATGAACACTGAAGCTTTCTTT. Its protein is CASSVGDSPYMNTEAFF.

The J gene is TRBJ2-7, the V gene TRBV9, with 7 bases matching TRBD1. CDR1 is SGDLS, CDR2 YYNGEE, per germline. Trimming removed 4 bases from V and 4 bases from J; junction bases left unmatched: 8. This CDR3 comprises 14 residues. The CDR3 coding sequence is TGTGCCAGCAGCCCCCGGACAGGCTTTTACGAGCAGTACTTC. Translation gives CASSPRTGFYEQYF.

The V gene is TRBV28, the J gene TRBJ2-7; 8 bases align to TRBD2. Germline CDR1 reads MDHEN; CDR2 reads SYDVKM. V dropped 3 bases and J dropped 2; count of bases not matched to a gene: 9. The length of the CDR3 is 16 residues. The chain's CDR3 is CASSFELAGLTYEQYF. The CDR3 nucleotides read TGTGCCAGCAGTTTCGAATTAGCGGGGCTTACCTACGAGCAGTACTTC.

The chain is built from TRBV6-4 and TRBJ1-1; D ambiguous. Germline values: CDR1 MRHNA, CDR2 SNTAGT. Trimming stripped 6 bases from V and 1 base from J, with 9 bases between. The CDR3 runs 13 residues. The chain's CDR3 is CASRNTGNTEAFF. In DNA, the CDR3 is TGTGCCAGCAGGAACACGGGGAACACTGAAGCTTTCTTT.

This sequence joins TRBV5-6 and TRBJ1-6, with a weak D call TRBD1 (6 bases). Trimming took 5 bases from V and 2 from J, leaving 14 bases between them. Germline CDR1 reads SGHDT; CDR2 reads YYEEEE. The CDR3 consists of 16 residues. CDR3 in DNA: TGTGCCAGCAGTGCCCCAGGGGACACCTATAATTCACCCCTCCACTTT. Protein product: CASSAPGDTYNSPLHF.

The V call is TRBV18, the J call TRBJ2-7; D unresolved. V was cut by 2 bases and J by 5 bases, with 13 bases left in between. Germline lookup yields CDR1 KGHSH and CDR2 LQKENI. This CDR3 comprises 14 residues. The CDR3 loop reads CASSPSPAGHEQYF. In nucleotides, the CDR3 is TGTGCCAGCTCACCATCCCCAGCAGGCCACGAGCAGTACTTC. Together with reference TRBV18 and TRBJ2-7, the CDR3 gives the full variable domain: NAGVMQNPRHLVRRRGQEARLRCSPMKGHSHVYWYRQLPEEGLKFMVYLQKENIIDESGMPKERFSAEFPKEGPSILRIQQVVRGDSAAYFCASSPSPAGHEQYFGPGTRLTVT.

This rearrangement joins TRBV10-3 to TRBJ1-6; D call uncertain. The CDR3 consists of 16 residues. Germline assignment: CDR1 ENHRY and CDR2 SYGVKD. V lost 3 bases to trimming and J lost 2 bases, with 11 bases between them. The CDR3 region has the DNA TGTGCCATCAGTGATTCGAGGGATGCCTATAATTCACCCCTCCACTTT. Protein product: CAISDSRDAYNSPLHF.